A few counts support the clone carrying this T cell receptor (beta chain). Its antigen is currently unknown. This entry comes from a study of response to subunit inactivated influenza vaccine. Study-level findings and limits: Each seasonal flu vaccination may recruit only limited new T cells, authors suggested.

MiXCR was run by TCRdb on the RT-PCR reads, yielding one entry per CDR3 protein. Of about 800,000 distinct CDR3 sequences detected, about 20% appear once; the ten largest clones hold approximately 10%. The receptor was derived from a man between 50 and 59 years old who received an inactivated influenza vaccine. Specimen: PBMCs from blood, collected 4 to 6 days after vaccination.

The CDR3 protein is CSAKAGTSHPYEQYF. The CDR3 DNA follows: TGCAGTGCCAAAGCGGGGACGAGCCATCCCTACGAGCAGTACTTC. The chain is built from TRBV20-1 and TRBJ2-7; 7 bases line up with TRBD2. Germline loops: CDR1 DFQATT, CDR2 SNEGSKA (reference sequence). The length of the CDR3 is 15 residues. The V segment lost 6 bases and the J segment 2 bases; nucleotides outside the gene matches: 13.